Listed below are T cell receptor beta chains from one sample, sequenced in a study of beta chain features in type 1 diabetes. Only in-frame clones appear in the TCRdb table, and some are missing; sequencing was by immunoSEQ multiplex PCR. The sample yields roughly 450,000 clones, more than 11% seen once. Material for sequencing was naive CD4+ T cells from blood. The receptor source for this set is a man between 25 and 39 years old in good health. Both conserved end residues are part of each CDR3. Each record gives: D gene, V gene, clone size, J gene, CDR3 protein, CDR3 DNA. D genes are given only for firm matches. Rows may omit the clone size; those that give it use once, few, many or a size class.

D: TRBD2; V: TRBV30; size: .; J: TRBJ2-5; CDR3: CARREARETQYF; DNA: TGTGCCCGCCGGGAGGCGAGGGAGACCCAGTACTTC
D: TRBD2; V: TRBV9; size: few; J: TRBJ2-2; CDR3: CASRIAGDTGELFF; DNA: TGTGCCAGCAGAATAGCGGGAGACACCGGGGAGCTGTTTTTT
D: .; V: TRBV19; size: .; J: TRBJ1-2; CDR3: CASRPGIPSYGYTF; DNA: TGTGCCAGTAGGCCAGGGATCCCGAGCTATGGCTACACCTTC
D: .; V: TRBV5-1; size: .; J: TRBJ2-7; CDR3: CASSLNWNGGSYEQYF; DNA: TGCGCCAGCAGCTTGAACTGGAACGGGGGATCCTACGAGCAGTACTTC
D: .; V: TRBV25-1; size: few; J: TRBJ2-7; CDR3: CASSRRVYEQYF; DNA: TGTGCCAGCAGTAGACGGGTCTACGAGCAGTACTTC
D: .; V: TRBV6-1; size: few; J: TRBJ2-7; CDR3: CASSVDGSSYEQYF; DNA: TGTGCCAGCAGTGTGGACGGGAGCTCCTACGAGCAGTACTTC
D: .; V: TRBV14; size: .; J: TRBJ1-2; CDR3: CASSQDPQGGVVGGYTF; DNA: TGTGCCAGCAGCCAAGATCCCCAGGGAGGGGTAGTTGGTGGCTACACCTTC
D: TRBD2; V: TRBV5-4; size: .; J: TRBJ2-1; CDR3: CASSLVGTSGSNEQFF; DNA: TGTGCCAGCAGCTTGGTAGGGACTAGCGGGAGCAATGAGCAGTTCTTC
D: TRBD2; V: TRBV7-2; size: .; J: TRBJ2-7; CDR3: CASSLGPSGAEQYF; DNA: TGTGCCAGCAGCTTAGGCCCGAGCGGGGCCGAGCAGTACTTC
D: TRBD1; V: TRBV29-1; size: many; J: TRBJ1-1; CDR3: CSVSQGIEAFF; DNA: TGCAGCGTTTCACAGGGGATCGAAGCTTTCTTT
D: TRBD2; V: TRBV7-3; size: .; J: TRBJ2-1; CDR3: CASSSIRTLAGGGINEQFF; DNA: TGTGCCAGCAGCTCGATACGAACACTAGCGGGAGGAGGTATCAATGAGCAGTTCTTC
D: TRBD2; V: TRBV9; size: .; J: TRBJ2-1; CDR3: CASSPRTSGIEQFF; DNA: TGTGCCAGCAGCCCCCGAACTAGCGGAATTGAGCAGTTCTTC
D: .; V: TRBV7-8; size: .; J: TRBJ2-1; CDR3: CASIFYGDNEQFF; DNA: TGTGCCAGCATCTTTTACGGGGACAATGAGCAGTTCTTC
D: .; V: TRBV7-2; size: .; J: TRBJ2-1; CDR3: CASSFGQPAYNEQFF; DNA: TGTGCCAGCAGCTTTGGGCAGCCAGCCTACAATGAGCAGTTCTTC
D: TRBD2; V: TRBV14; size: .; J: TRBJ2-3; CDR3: CASSQLAGAMDTQYF; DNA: TGTGCCAGCAGCCAGCTAGCGGGAGCGATGGATACGCAGTATTTT
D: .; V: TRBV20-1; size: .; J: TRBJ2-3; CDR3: CSARVKSSQYF; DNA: TGCAGTGCTAGAGTAAAGTCCTCGCAGTATTTT